This paragraph reports one TCR beta chain. As originally analysed: Estimation of nucleated cell counts relied on the amplification of reference gene primers. Repertoires were generated with immunoSEQ multiplex PCR, while TCRdb's copy carries only in-frame clones and drops some. That table is the source of V, J and clone size, and D and trimming were worked out from the DNA. The profile covers 200,000 to 250,000 clones, with 82% appearing a single time and 8% to 10% taken by the ten largest. V dropped 2 bases and J dropped 2 bases, with 10 bases sitting between them. Germline CDR1 and CDR2: MNHEY and SVGEGT. The CDR3 has 14 amino acids. This sample was included in a study of blood T cell repertoires in COVID-19. Seattle cases were enrolled at active infection and followed longitudinally.

The V gene is TRBV6-2 or TRBV6-3, the J gene TRBJ2-7, with D perhaps matching TRBD2 (5 bases). The sequencing input was peripheral blood. The clonotype was recovered from a woman older than 75 with COVID-19, enrolled during active disease. CDR3 nucleotide sequence: TGTGCCAGCAGTTACGATGACGGGACCTACGAGCAGTACTTC. Its protein is CASSYDDGTYEQYF.